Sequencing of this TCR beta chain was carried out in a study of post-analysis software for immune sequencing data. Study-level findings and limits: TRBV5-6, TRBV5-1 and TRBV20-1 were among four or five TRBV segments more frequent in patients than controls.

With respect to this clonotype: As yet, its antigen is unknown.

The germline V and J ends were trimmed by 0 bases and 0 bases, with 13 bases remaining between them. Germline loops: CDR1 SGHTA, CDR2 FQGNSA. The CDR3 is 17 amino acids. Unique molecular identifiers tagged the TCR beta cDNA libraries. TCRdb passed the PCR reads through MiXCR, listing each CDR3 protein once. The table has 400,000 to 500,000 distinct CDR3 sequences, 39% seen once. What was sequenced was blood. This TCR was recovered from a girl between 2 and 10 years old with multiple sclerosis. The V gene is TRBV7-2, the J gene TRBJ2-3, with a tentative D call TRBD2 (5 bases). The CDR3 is CASSLAGLSLSTDTQYF. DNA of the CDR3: TGTGCCAGCAGCTTAGCTGGACTCTCTCTTAGCACAGATACGCAGTATTTT.